This TCR beta chain was found in a study of glioma-infiltrating T cells after dendritic cell vaccination. Study-level background: Autologous tumor lysate was loaded overnight onto monocyte-derived dendritic cells grown approximately 7 days with IL-4 and GM-CSF.

TCRdb's copy holds only in-frame clones and misses some; the assay was immunoSEQ multiplex PCR. The table includes under 30,000 clones, 89% detected once. Time point in this sample: after dendritic cell vaccination, including at tumor progression/relapse. Selection required adequate fresh-frozen tumor tissue plus more than two years' survival data. No glioblastoma patient carried an isocitrate dehydrogenase mutation. This clone was recorded once. J gave up 5 bases and V 6 bases, and 8 bases lay outside the gene matches. The CDR3 spans 14 residues. Germline V lookup: CDR1 MNHNS, CDR2 SASEGT. The specimen was blood, collected after dendritic cell vaccination. This TCR was sampled from a human donor with glioblastoma. This chain uses TRBV6-1 with TRBJ1-1; 8 bases map to TRBD1. The CDR3 DNA reads as TGTGCCAGCAGCCTTGACAGGGGAGGTACTGAAGCTTTCTTT. It translates to CASSLDRGGTEAFF.